This T cell receptor beta chain was captured by sequencing in a study of T cell changes during pregnancy in multiple sclerosis. Sequenced by immunoSEQ multiplex PCR; TCRdb stores in-frame clones only, minus some. The table lists about 22,000 clones, roughly 93% of them singletons. Trimming at V came to 1 base and at J to 7 bases, leaving 11 bases not matched to a gene. CDR3 length: 18 amino acids. CDR1 and CDR2 (germline): SGHDN, FVKESK. The chain employs TRBV14 and TRBJ2-1; 12 bases line up with TRBD2. The clonotype was recovered from a female donor with multiple sclerosis, enrolled in a pregnancy study. Material: CD8+ T cells from peripheral blood mononuclear cells, obtained in the third trimester of pregnancy. The CDR3 loop is CASSQVFLGLAGLNEQFF. The CDR3 bases are TGTGCCAGCAGCCAAGTGTTCCTGGGACTAGCGGGTCTTAATGAGCAGTTCTTC.